This is a list of T cell receptor beta chains from one sample in a study of blood T cell repertoires in COVID-19. The method was immunoSEQ multiplex PCR; TCRdb's version includes in-frame clones alone and lacks a portion of them. Among about 82,000 clones, 65% to 85% were seen once, and the ten largest hold approximately 15%. The sample consisted of peripheral blood. All receptors come from a woman aged 55 to 70 with acute or convalescent COVID-19. Both conserved end residues are part of each CDR3. A D gene is named only where the DNA matches it firmly. The size of a clone is reported for some rows only, either as once, few or many, or as a class for expanded clones.

size	D	J	V	DNA	CDR3
.	.	TRBJ1-2	TRBV2	TGTGCCAGCAGTGAATATAGGGGTAACTATGGCTACACCTTC	CASSEYRGNYGYTF
.	TRBD1	TRBJ1-3	TRBV30	TGTGCCTGGAGTCGAGGGACAGCGTATGGGAACACCATATATTTT	CAWSRGTAYGNTIYF
.	TRBD1	TRBJ1-1	TRBV29-1	TGCAGCGTTGGAGGACAGGCGCGCACTGAAGCTTTCTTT	CSVGGQARTEAFF
once	.	TRBJ2-3	TRBV30	TGTGCCTGGAGTCCCACGTGGAGGAACACAGATACGCAGTATTTT	CAWSPTWRNTDTQYF
few	TRBD2	TRBJ2-1	TRBV10-1	TGCGCCAGCAGTTCAGCGGGAGCGCGAAATGAGCAGTTCTTC	CASSSAGARNEQFF
once	.	TRBJ1-2	TRBV11-3	TGTGCCAGCAGCTTAGGGTGGACGGACTTCTATGGCTACACCTTC	CASSLGWTDFYGYTF
.	.	TRBJ2-7	TRBV11-3	TGTGCCAGCAGCTTTGGCATCTACGAGCAGTACTTC	CASSFGIYEQYF
.	.	TRBJ1-2	TRBV28	TGTGCCAGCAGTCCTCCGGTCACCTATGGCTACACCTTC	CASSPPVTYGYTF
.	TRBD1	TRBJ1-1	TRBV10-3	TGTGCCATCAGTGAAGTAGACAGGGGCACTGAAGCTTTCTTT	CAISEVDRGTEAFF
.	.	TRBJ1-2	TRBV19	TGTGCCAGTACGACGAGGGAGTACTATGGCTACACCTTC	CASTTREYYGYTF
.	.	TRBJ1-2	TRBV19	TGTGCCAGTAGTGCGGACAGTGACTATGGCTACACCTTC	CASSADSDYGYTF
.	.	TRBJ2-1	TRBV24-1	TGTGCCACCAGTGATTTGAAGGGGGACCCCAATGAGCAGTTCTTC	CATSDLKGDPNEQFF
.	TRBD1	TRBJ1-5	TRBV5-1	TGCGCCAGCAGCCCGGGACAGGGGGCAAATCAGCCCCAGCATTTT	CASSPGQGANQPQHF
.	.	TRBJ2-5	TRBV7-2	TGTGCCAGCAGCCAAGGGAGTGCCGGGCAAGAGACCCAGTACTTC	CASSQGSAGQETQYF
.	.	TRBJ1-6	TRBV19	TGTGCCAGTATGGACAGAGGACCCCTCCACTTT	CASMDRGPLHF
.	.	TRBJ2-1	TRBV9	TGTGCCAGCAGCGTAGCGCCGGGGGGCTGGAGCTCCTACAATGAGCAGTTCTTC	CASSVAPGGWSSYNEQFF
.	TRBD1	TRBJ2-1	TRBV10-1	TGCGCCAGCAGTGGGTCAGGGGGACATGAGCAGTTCTTC	CASSGSGGHEQFF
.	TRBD2	TRBJ2-1	TRBV5-4	TGTGCCAGCAGCCCCAGGGCTAGCGGGATATTGTTCTTC	CASSPRASGILFF
.	TRBD1	TRBJ1-1	TRBV5-1	TGCGCCAGCAGCTTGCCAACAGGGGCGTATTCTGAAGCTTTCTTT	CASSLPTGAYSEAFF
.	.	TRBJ2-7	TRBV7-9	TGTGCCAGCAGCTCATTGCAGGGGACCTCCTACGAGCAGTACTTC	CASSSLQGTSYEQYF
.	.	TRBJ1-5	TRBV20-1	TGCAGTGCTAGTTGGGCCTCGGGCGGAACTAGGACCCAGCATTTT	CSASWASGGTRTQHF
.	.	TRBJ1-5	TRBV2	TGTGCCAGCAGTCCAAGGGGCGCCGGCAATCAGCCCCAGCATTTT	CASSPRGAGNQPQHF
.	.	TRBJ2-1	TRBV7-2	TGTGCCAGCAGCTCTAATCCCTCCGTCAATGAGCAGTTCTTC	CASSSNPSVNEQFF
.	.	TRBJ2-3	TRBV29-1	TGCAGCGTTACTAGGGAAGTTGAGGATACGCAGTATTTT	CSVTREVEDTQYF
.	TRBD1	TRBJ2-7	TRBV6-1	TGTGCCAGCAGTGAAATGGTGGCAGGGGGTTCCTACGAGCAGTACTTC	CASSEMVAGGSYEQYF
few	TRBD1	TRBJ1-1	TRBV13	TGTGCCAGCAGTCATACAGGGGGCCGGACTGAAGCTTTCTTT	CASSHTGGRTEAFF
few	TRBD2	TRBJ2-7	TRBV5-4	TGTGCCAGCAGCTCCTCTAGAAGTCTAAGCGGGAGGGATCAATACGAGCAGTACTTC	CASSSSRSLSGRDQYEQYF